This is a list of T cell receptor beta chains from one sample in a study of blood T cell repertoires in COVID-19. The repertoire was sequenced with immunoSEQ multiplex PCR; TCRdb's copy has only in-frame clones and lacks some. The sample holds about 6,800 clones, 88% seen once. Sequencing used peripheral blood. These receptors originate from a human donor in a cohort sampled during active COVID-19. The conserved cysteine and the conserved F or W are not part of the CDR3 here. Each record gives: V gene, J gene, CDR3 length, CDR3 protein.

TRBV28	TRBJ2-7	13	ASSSPASGPYEQY
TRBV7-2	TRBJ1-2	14	ASSLVGRGAVGGYT
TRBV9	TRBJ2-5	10	ASSVGGETQY
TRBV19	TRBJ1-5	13	ASSKGQGFYQPQH
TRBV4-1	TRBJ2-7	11	ASSQVLAPEQY
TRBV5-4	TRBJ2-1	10	ASSLQGYEQF
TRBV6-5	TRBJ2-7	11	ASSTGSSYEQY
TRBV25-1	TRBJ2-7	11	ASSDNTKREQY
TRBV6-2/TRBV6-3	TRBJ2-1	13	ASSPTGTSNVEQF
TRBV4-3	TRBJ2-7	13	ASSQDLEPFNEQY
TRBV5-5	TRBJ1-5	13	ASSLGGTSNQPQH
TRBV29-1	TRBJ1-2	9	SVEAGRGYT
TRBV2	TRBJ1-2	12	ASTRTGAGYGYT
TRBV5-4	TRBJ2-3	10	ASSRDSDTQY
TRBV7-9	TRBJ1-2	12	ASSSTQGGGGYT
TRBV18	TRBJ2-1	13	ASSRTSGSINEQF
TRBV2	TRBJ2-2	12	ASSRGRITGELF
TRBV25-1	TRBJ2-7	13	ASRPKQGAVDEQY
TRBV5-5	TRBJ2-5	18	ASSLGGDRGIVSYQETQY
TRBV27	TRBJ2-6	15	ASSSGTGYSGANVLT
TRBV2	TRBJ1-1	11	ASRDISNTEAF
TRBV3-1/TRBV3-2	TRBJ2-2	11	ASSQVRSGELF
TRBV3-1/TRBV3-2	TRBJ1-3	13	ASSPDRIAGNTIY
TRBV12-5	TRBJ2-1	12	ASGFGSSSAEQF
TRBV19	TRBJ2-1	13	ASSARQAKVNEQF
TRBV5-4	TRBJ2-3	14	ASSRPGGRAKDTQY